The present T cell receptor (beta chain) was sequenced within a study of cytomegalovirus exposure and HLA in healthy donors. Study-wide results and caveats: TCR beta chain V- and J-gene trimming was linked, in a later analysis, to a missense variant in DCLRE1C. Previous analysis showed most TCR beta V segments were productive about 90% or about 30% of the time. Across donors, most TCRs were seen rarely, yet some public ones were widespread.

13 Jbeta primers and 60 Vbeta primers were used for the PCR. Original processing methods: There were tens of millions of unique TCR beta chains by a later count, and 8.5 million to 14 million of them were shared. Sequencing used immunoSEQ multiplex PCR; TCRdb keeps in-frame clones, though not all of them. V, J and clone size are those of that table, while D and trimming were read from the DNA. The data hold about 120,000 clones, with approximately 9.4% observed a single time. CDR1 and CDR2 (germline): SGHDN, FVKESK. The CDR3 is 17 residues long. Trimming removed 1 base from V and 0 bases from J, with 13 bases in between. Concerning this clone: Its antigen is still unknown.

Sequenced: PBMCs. The rearrangement uses TRBV14 and TRBJ1-3; no firm D call. This receptor was obtained from a young man in good health and CMV-seronegative. The CDR3 nucleotides read TGTGCCAGCAGCCAAGCCTCACAGCTGCACTCTGGAAACACCATATATTTT. It codes for CASSQASQLHSGNTIYF. Combining the CDR3 with reference TRBV14 and TRBJ1-3 gives the whole variable domain EAGVTQFPSHSVIEKGQTVTLRCDPISGHDNLYWYRRVMGKEIKFLLHFVKESKQDESGMPNNRFLAERTGGTYSTLKVQPAELEDSGVYFCASSQASQLHSGNTIYFGEGSWLTVV.